This is a list of T cell receptor beta chains from one sample in a study. MiXCR, applied by TCRdb to the RT-PCR reads, yields one record per CDR3 protein. The repertoire holds hundreds of thousands of distinct CDR3 sequences, 11% to 15% seen once, with 3.6% in the top ten. Sequenced: memory CD4+ T cells from blood. The receptor source for this set is a female donor in good health, serving as a healthy control. Each CDR3 is given with its conserved first and last residue. D genes are given only for firm matches. Clone sizes are given selectively: once, few, many, or a class where the clone is expanded.

>.|.|13|TRBV21-1|TRBJ1-1
CASRDREVTEAFF
TGTGCCAGCAGGGACAGGGAGGTAACTGAAGCTTTCTTT
>.|.|11|TRBV25-1|TRBJ2-7
CASTGGGKQYF
TGTGCCAGCACCGGGGGCGGCAAGCAGTACTTC
>TRBD2|.|14|TRBV7-9|TRBJ2-3
CASSSSGATDTQYF
TGTGCCAGCAGCTCTAGCGGGGCCACAGATACGCAGTATTTT
>.|many|15|TRBV7-2|TRBJ2-1
CASSFTSASYNEQFF
TGTGCCAGCAGCTTTACTAGTGCCTCCTACAATGAGCAGTTCTTC
>.|.|15|TRBV20-1|TRBJ1-2
CSALAETAPNYGYTF
TGCAGTGCTCTAGCCGAGACAGCCCCCAACTATGGCTACACCTTC
>TRBD1|few|16|TRBV5-1|TRBJ1-1
CASSYGQAGGNTEAFF
TGCGCCAGCAGCTACGGACAGGCCGGGGGAAACACTGAAGCTTTCTTT
>TRBD1|few|16|TRBV10-3|TRBJ2-2
CAISGLGQGSTGELFF
TGTGCCATCAGTGGCCTGGGACAGGGAAGCACCGGGGAGCTGTTTTTT
>.|many|14|TRBV12-3/TRBV12-4|TRBJ2-4
CASSLEGGLGIQYF
TGTGCCAGCAGCCTAGAAGGGGGGCTGGGCATTCAGTACTTC
>.|.|15|TRBV20-1|TRBJ2-2
CSARDPQGSPGELFF
TGCAGTGCTAGAGATCCGCAGGGTTCTCCCGGGGAGCTGTTTTTT
>.|many|14|TRBV5-1|TRBJ1-2
CASSLDFQGNGYTF
TGCGCCAGCAGCTTGGACTTCCAGGGAAATGGCTACACCTTC
>.|many|15|TRBV2|TRBJ2-2
CASTERRGQTGELFF
TGTGCCAGCACCGAACGGCGGGGACAGACCGGGGAGCTGTTTTTT
>.|many|15|TRBV4-3|TRBJ1-2
CASSQERRGDYGYTF
TGCGCCAGCAGCCAAGAGCGAAGGGGGGACTATGGCTACACCTTC